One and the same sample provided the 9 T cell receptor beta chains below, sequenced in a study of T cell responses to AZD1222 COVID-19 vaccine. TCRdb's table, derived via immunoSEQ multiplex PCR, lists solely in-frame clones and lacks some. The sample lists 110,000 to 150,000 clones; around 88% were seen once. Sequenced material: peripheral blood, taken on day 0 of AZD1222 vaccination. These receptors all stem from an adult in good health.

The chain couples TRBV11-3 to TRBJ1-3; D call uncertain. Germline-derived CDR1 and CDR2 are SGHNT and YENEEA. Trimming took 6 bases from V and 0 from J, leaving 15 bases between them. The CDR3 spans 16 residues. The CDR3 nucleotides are TGTGCCAGCAGTCTTACTACGGGGAGCTCTGGAAACACCATATATTTT. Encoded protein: CASSLTTGSSGNTIYF.

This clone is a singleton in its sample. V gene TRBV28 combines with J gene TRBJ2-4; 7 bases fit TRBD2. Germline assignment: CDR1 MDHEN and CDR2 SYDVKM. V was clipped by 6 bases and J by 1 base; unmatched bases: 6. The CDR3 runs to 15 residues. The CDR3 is CASRGGARAKNIQYF. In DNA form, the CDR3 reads TGTGCCAGCAGGGGAGGGGCTCGGGCCAAAAACATTCAGTACTTC.

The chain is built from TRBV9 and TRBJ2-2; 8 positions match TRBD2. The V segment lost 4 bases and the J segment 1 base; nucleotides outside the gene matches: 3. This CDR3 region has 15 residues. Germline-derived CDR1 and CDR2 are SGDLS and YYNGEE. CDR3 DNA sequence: TGTGCCAGCAGCCCCCTAGCGGGGAACACCGGGGAGCTGTTTTTT. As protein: CASSPLAGNTGELFF.

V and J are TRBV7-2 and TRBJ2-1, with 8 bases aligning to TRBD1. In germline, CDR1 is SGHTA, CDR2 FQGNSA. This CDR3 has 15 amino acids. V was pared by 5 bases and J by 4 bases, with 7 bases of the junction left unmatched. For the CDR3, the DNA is TGTGCCAGCAGCCGTGGACAGGGAAGATACAATGAGCAGTTCTTC. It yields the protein CASSRGQGRYNEQFF.

CDR3 loop: CASSLTTGGQTGELFF. Here the CDR3 DNA reads TGTGCCAGCAGCTTAACGACCGGAGGGCAGACCGGGGAGCTGTTTTTT. This sequence joins TRBV9 and TRBJ2-2, with a tentative D call TRBD2 (6 bases). Germline V gives CDR1 SGDLS, CDR2 YYNGEE. Between the trimmed V and J ends, which lost 4 bases and 5 bases, there was a span of 18 bases. The CDR3 has 16 amino acids.

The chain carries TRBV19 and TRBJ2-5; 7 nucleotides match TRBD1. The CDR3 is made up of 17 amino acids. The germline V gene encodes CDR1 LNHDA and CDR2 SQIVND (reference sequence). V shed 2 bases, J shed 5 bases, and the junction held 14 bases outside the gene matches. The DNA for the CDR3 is TGTGCCAGTAGTATATCGTCTTTCGCAGGGGGTGTGGAGACCCAGTACTTC. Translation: CASSISSFAGGVETQYF. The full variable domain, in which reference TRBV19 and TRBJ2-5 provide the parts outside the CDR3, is DGGITQSPKYLFRKEGQNVTLSCEQNLNHDAMYWYRQDPGQGLRLIYYSQIVNDFQKGDIAEGYSVSREKKESFPLTVTSAQKNPTAFYLCASSISSFAGGVETQYFGPGTRLLVL.

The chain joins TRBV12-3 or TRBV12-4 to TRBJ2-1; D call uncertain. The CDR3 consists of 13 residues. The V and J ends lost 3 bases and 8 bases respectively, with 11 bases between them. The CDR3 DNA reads TGTGCCAGCAGTTTGATTGGGTTAGATGAGCAGTTCTTC. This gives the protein CASSLIGLDEQFF.

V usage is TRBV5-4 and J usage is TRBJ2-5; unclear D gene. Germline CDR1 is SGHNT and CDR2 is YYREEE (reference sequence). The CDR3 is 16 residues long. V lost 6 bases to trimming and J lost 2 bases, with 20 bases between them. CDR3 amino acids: CASTAKRLTKQETQYF. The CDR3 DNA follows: TGTGCCAGCACAGCAAAAAGGTTGACAAAACAAGAGACCCAGTACTTC.

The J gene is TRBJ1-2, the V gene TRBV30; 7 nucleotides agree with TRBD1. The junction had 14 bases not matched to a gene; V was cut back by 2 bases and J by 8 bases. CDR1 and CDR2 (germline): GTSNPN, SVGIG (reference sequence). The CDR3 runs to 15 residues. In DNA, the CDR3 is TGTGCCTGGAGTTACGGACAGGCGGGGGAGAGAGGCTACACCTTC. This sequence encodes CAWSYGQAGERGYTF.